This record concerns one TCR beta chain sequence. This entry comes from a study of CD4+ T cells in melanoma. Germline CDR1 and CDR2: MDHEN and SYDVKM. V gave up 5 bases and J gave up 6 bases; unmatched junction bases: 4. The length of the CDR3 is 14 residues. Some clones are missing from TCRdb's copy, which holds only in-frame ones; the method was immunoSEQ multiplex PCR. The sample carries roughly 50,000 clones, about 88% recorded once. This chain connects TRBV28 to TRBJ1-6; 7 bases fit TRBD1. This receptor was obtained from a human donor with melanoma. Material: peripheral blood. This CDR3 reads CASSTYRGNSPLHF. As DNA, the CDR3 is TGTGCCAGCAGTACCTACAGGGGTAATTCACCCCTCCACTTT.